This T cell receptor (beta chain) was profiled in a study of cytomegalovirus exposure and HLA in healthy donors. To note about this clone: Germline is not matched at one junction end, which may reflect a read error.

Primers included in the PCR were 60 Vbeta and 13 Jbeta primers. Only in-frame clones appear in the TCRdb table, and some are missing; sequencing was by immunoSEQ multiplex PCR. The sample consists of approximately 86,000 clones, about two thirds of them appearing once. CDR1 and CDR2 (germline): SEHNR, FQNEAQ (reference sequence). The CDR3 consists of 15 residues. The clonotype was recovered from a man aged 55 to 70 in good health and CMV-seronegative. Sample: PBMCs. The gene calls are TRBV7-9 and TRBJ2-7; D remains unclear. CDR3 amino acids: CSSSPRGEAYYEQYF. CDR3 in DNA: TGTTCCAGCAGCCCCCGCGGAGAAGCTTACTACGAGCAGTACTTC.